This T cell receptor beta chain was observed in a study of T cells in Graves' hyperthyroidism and ophthalmopathy (dated by TCRdb to between 2019 and 2020). Background on the whole study: Peripheral blood was collected at initial diagnosis, before any treatment. TCR V-J signatures able to tell the groups apart were searched for in a discovery cohort of approximately 95 patients, of whom fewer than 45 had Graves' ophthalmopathy and around 56 had stable Graves' hyperthyroidism. An independent validation cohort of around 20 hyperthyroidism patients and approximately 17 patients who later progressed to ophthalmopathy tested prospective prediction of ophthalmopathy. The 90 to 100 discovery patients were randomly divided into training and test sets at a 7:3 ratio. In roughly six Graves' hyperthyroidism patients, the study also compared T-cell repertoires from thyroid tissue with T-cell repertoires from blood. After sampling, hyperthyroidism patients received methimazole starting at 30 mg daily, and ophthalmopathy patients received high-dose intravenous methylprednisolone. The paper reports TCR Vbeta CDR3 sequencing of 130 to 150 peripheral blood samples: around 45 ophthalmopathy, 70 to 85 hyperthyroidism and roughly 17 progressor patients. What the research found in general, with its limitations: Sample size was not statistically predetermined, and investigators were not blinded to group allocation. A model built on a 13 V-J signature distinguished ophthalmopathy from stable hyperthyroidism, reaching 85% to 90% sensitivity and around 81% specificity in cross-validation and 80%/75% in testing. Most expanded thyroid clonotypes (frequency above 0.001) were also found in blood, which suggests that blood repertoires may mirror thyroid immune responses. In validation, progression to ophthalmopathy was predicted by the model with nearly 71% sensitivity and 72% to 85% specificity, a median of approximately 7.1 months before onset.

The TCR beta CDR3 regions were amplified from RNA transcripts. The TCR CDR3 was subjected to a first round of RT-PCR using the HTBI primer set and the Qiagen OneStep RT-PCR kit. A second multiplex PCR round built the libraries, followed by size selection and purification. The libraries were sequenced on an Illumina HiSeq2000 using paired-end 100 bp reads. The original pipeline was this. SOAPnuke was used to process the raw data, with reads discarded if the reads contained adapters or uncalled bases, had a mean Phred below 15, or lacked an exact constant-primer or identifier match. COPE v1.2.5 was used to merge high-quality paired reads, and clonotypes were defined as unique nucleotide sequences. MiTCR v1.1 was used to align clonotypes to the IMGT TRBV, TRBD and TRBJ reference segments. Only V-J combinations with frequency above 0.0001, covering 99% to 99.2% of repertoires, were analysed. The TCS score was defined as F50 (clonal expansion) divided by E x V (chaos), with BLOSUM62-based TCRdist calculated between CDR3 peptides within each V-J. Welch's t-statistics and random forest reduced 514 V-J features to roughly 13, which were used in a naive Bayes classifier (R e1071). TCRdb reworked the public reads: Q25 trimming with fastp, MiXCR clone assembly, productive beta chains retained. Rows with one shared CDR3 protein collapse into an entry with the most common genes and DNA. Here the V and J calls rest on TCRdb's processing, not on the authors' analysis. Here the sample has around 350,000 distinct CDR3 sequences; just under 25% occur a single time. The ten top clones hold about 73% of the sample.

This clonotype was picked up many times. The target of this receptor is not known. Per-nucleotide qualities are absent, and no much larger clonotype sits a single base away. Stable Graves' hyperthyroidism was defined as no progression to ophthalmopathy during 18 months of follow-up. The hyperthyroidism patients were between 18 and 65 years old and newly diagnosed, with a disease duration of less than 2 months. The study excluded patients with uncontrolled infections, other autoimmune diseases, pregnancy or lactation. Diagnoses relied on clinical symptoms, serum thyroxine and TRAb, thyroid ultrasound and orbital computed tomography. Ficoll-Paque density gradient centrifugation was used to isolate PBMCs from 8.5 to 10 ml of fresh peripheral blood. Trizol reagent was used to extract total RNA, and RNA quality was then checked on an Agilent 2100 Bioanalyzer. Measured from the cysteine to the phenylalanine, the CDR3 is 16 residues long. This entry keeps only the CDR3 DNA: 48 bases, framed from base 1. Relative to germline, V is missing 7 bases and J is missing 6 bases, with 13 bases of the junction outside any gene match. CDR1 and CDR2 were assigned from the germline V gene as MDHEN and SYDVKM.

The receptor was derived from a man in his fifties or sixties with Graves' hyperthyroidism. The rearrangement combines TRBV28 with TRBJ2-1; the central 9 bases match TRBD1. Sequenced: blood. The CDR3 is CASIPGGQGAVNEQFF. Here is the DNA: TGTGCCAGCATCCCAGGGGGACAGGGCGCGGTCAATGAGCAGTTCTTC.